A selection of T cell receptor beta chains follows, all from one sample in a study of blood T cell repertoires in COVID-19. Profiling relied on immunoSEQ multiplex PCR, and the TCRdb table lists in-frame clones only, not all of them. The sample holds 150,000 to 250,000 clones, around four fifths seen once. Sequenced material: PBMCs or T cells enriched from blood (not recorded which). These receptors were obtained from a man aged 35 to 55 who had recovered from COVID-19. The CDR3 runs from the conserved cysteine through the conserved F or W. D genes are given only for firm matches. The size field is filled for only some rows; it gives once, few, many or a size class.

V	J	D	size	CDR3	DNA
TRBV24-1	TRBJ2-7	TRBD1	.	CATSDIQGDEQYF	TGTGCCACCAGTGACATCCAGGGGGACGAGCAGTACTTC
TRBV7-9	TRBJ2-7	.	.	CASSRYGLIEQYF	TGTGCCAGCAGCCGGTACGGACTAATTGAGCAGTACTTC
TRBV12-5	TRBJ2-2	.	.	CASGLVVGAGELFF	TGTGCTAGTGGTTTGGTTGTGGGAGCCGGGGAGCTGTTTTTT
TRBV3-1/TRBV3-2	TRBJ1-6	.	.	CASSQLTGVNSPLHF	TGTGCCAGCAGCCAACTAACAGGAGTTAATTCACCCCTCCACTTT
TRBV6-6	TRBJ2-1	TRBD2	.	CASSLTSGAHNEQFF	TGTGCCAGCAGTTTGACTAGCGGAGCACACAATGAGCAGTTCTTC
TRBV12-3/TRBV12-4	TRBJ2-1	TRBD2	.	CANGGGLYNEQFF	TGTGCCAACGGGGGGGGCCTATACAATGAGCAGTTCTTC
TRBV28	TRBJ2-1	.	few	CASSSLYGREFHEQFF	TGTGCCAGCAGTTCTCTTTACGGGAGAGAGTTCCATGAGCAGTTCTTC
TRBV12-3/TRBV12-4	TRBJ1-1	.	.	CASSSGSNTEAFF	TGTGCCAGCAGTTCGGGTTCGAACACTGAAGCTTTCTTT
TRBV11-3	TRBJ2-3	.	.	CASSLAGSDTQYF	TGTGCCAGCAGCTTGGCTGGTTCAGATACGCAGTATTTT
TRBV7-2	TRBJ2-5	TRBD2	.	CASSLGLQQETQYF	TGTGCCAGCAGTTTGGGACTACAACAAGAGACCCAGTACTTC
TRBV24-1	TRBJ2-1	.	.	CATSELGQGLSYNEQFF	TGTGCCACCAGTGAGTTAGGGCAGGGGTTGTCCTACAATGAGCAGTTCTTC
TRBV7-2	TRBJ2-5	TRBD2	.	CASSLVRMGGQTQYF	TGTGCCAGCAGCTTAGTTCGTATGGGAGGGCAGACCCAGTACTTC
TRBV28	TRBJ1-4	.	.	CASRVWQGEKLFF	TGTGCCAGCAGAGTGTGGCAGGGTGAAAAACTGTTTTTT
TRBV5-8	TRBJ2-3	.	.	CASSLSGGRLAWGDTQYF	TGTGCCAGCAGCTTGTCTGGGGGCCGACTTGCCTGGGGAGATACGCAGTATTTT
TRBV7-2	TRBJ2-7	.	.	CASSFLDSPVGQYF	TGTGCCAGCAGCTTCCTGGACTCGCCTGTTGGGCAGTACTTC
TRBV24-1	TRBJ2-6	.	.	CATSGGDSGANVLTF	TGTGCCACCAGTGGCGGAGACTCTGGGGCCAACGTCCTGACTTTC
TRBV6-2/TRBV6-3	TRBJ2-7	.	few	CASSPSKGAVYEQYF	TGTGCCAGCAGCCCTAGTAAAGGGGCGGTATACGAGCAGTACTTC